This record looks at one T cell receptor (beta chain) sequence and its context. What it binds is not known. The data derive from a study of T cell responses to AZD1222 COVID-19 vaccine. Findings of the study overall: At baseline, seropositivity was found in only a handful of AZD1222 recipients. Possibly, clonal diversity was underestimated; donors were largely white British and included more females. As reported, nearly half of all spike-specific TCRs target variant regions that are unmutated.

CDR3 length equals 15 residues. Trimming left V 0 bases short and J 6 bases short, with 12 bases between. Here immunoSEQ multiplex PCR was the method, and the copy in TCRdb shows in-frame clones only, minus some. The sample yields under 100,000 clones, over 85% seen once. The source is an adult who received the AZD1222 COVID-19 vaccine. The rearrangement joins TRBV23-1 to TRBJ1-5; D possibly corresponds to TRBD1 (6 bases). TRBV23-1 is flagged as an ORF with uncertain function. The specimen was peripheral blood, collected 28 days after the second AZD1222 dose. This chain's CDR3 is CASSQSRGGGQPQHF. The CDR3 DNA reads TGCGCCAGCAGTCAATCGAGAGGGGGAGGTCAGCCCCAGCATTTT.